These 15 T cell receptor beta chains share one sample of origin, sequenced in a study of T cells in Graves' hyperthyroidism and ophthalmopathy. It was RNA transcripts that yielded the amplified TCR beta CDR3 regions. A first-round RT-PCR of the TCR CDR3 used the HTBI primer set. Using its own MiXCR run on the multiplex PCR reads, TCRdb lists one record per CDR3 protein. Of fewer than 600,000 distinct CDR3 sequences in the sample, around 15% were seen once. The sequenced sample was blood. The receptors were sampled from a woman in her thirties or forties with Graves' hyperthyroidism.

This clonotype came up many times. The chain is built from TRBV6-5 and TRBJ1-2; 9 bases map to TRBD1. The CDR3 covers 15 residues. The junction had 8 bases not matched to a gene; V was cut back by 2 bases and J by 7 bases. The germline gives CDR1 MNHEY, CDR2 SVGAGI. DNA of the CDR3: TGTGCCAGCAGTTACCAAGAGGGGACAGGGTTTGGCTACACCTTC. Protein sequence: CASSYQEGTGFGYTF.

This clonotype came up many times. The gene calls are TRBV13 and TRBJ2-1; D not resolved. From germline, CDR1 is PRHDT and CDR2 FYEKMQ (reference sequence). V was cut by 5 bases and J by 4 bases, with 9 bases left in between. The CDR3 is made up of 13 amino acids. The DNA of the CDR3 is TGTGCCAGCAGCCCCAAGGGATACAATGAGCAGTTCTTC. Translating it yields CASSPKGYNEQFF.

There are many counts of this clonotype. The rearrangement uses TRBV7-8 and TRBJ2-7; no reliable D call. The CDR3 has 13 residues. Trimming left V 2 bases short and J 4 bases short, with 9 bases between. Per the germline V gene, CDR1 is SGHVS and CDR2 is FQNEAQ. The CDR3 protein is CASSLSAGYEQYF. The CDR3, as DNA: TGTGCCAGCAGCTTATCTGCCGGGTACGAGCAGTACTTC.

This clonotype was seen repeatedly, ten times or more. This rearrangement joins TRBV30 to TRBJ2-2; tentatively, D is TRBD1 (5 bases). V lost 2 bases to trimming and J lost 0 bases, with 10 bases between them. Germline loops: CDR1 GTSNPN, CDR2 SVGIG (reference sequence). The CDR3 is 15 residues long. The CDR3 nucleotides read TGTGCCTGGAGTCCGAAGACAGCGAACACCGGGGAGCTGTTTTTT. Translated, it gives CAWSPKTANTGELFF.

This clonotype was seen at least ten times. J is TRBJ1-4 and V is TRBV28, with a tentative D call TRBD1 (6 bases). Germline V gene data show CDR1 as MDHEN and CDR2 as SYDVKM. Trimming cost V 4 bases and J 3 bases, with 15 bases left between them. The CDR3 spans 16 residues. In nucleotides, the CDR3 is TGTGCCAGCAGTTCACAGGGTTCCCCCTCTAATGAAAAACTGTTTTTT. It specifies CASSSQGSPSNEKLFF. Looking up the rest from reference TRBV28 and TRBJ1-4 gives the full variable domain: DVKVTQSSRYLVKRTGEKVFLECVQDMDHENMFWYRQDPGLGLRLIYFSYDVKMKEKGDIPEGYSVSREKKERFSLILESASTNQTSMYLCASSSQGSPSNEKLFFGSGTQLSVL.

This clonotype was counted ten times or more. This rearrangement joins TRBV28 to TRBJ1-4, with a possible D match to TRBD1 (6 bases). From germline, CDR1 is MDHEN and CDR2 SYDVKM. Trimming stripped 6 bases from V and 2 bases from J, with 13 bases between. This CDR3 spans 15 amino acids. The CDR3 protein is CASRSTGRTNEKLFF. The CDR3, as DNA: TGTGCCAGCAGGTCCACAGGGCGGACTAATGAAAAACTGTTTTTT.

The CDR3 protein is CSARVLGGGVGRGEQFF. CDR3 DNA: TGCAGTGCTAGAGTGCTGGGAGGGGGAGTGGGTAGAGGTGAGCAGTTCTTC. The chain couples TRBV20-1 to TRBJ2-1, with TRBD2 as a possible D gene (7 bases). CDR3 length equals 17 residues. Per the germline V gene, CDR1 is DFQATT and CDR2 is SNEGSKA (reference sequence). Trimming stripped 1 base from V and 9 bases from J, with 25 bases between.

The chain combines TRBV20-1 with TRBJ1-2; D remains unclear. This CDR3 contains 13 residues. V was trimmed by 1 base and J by 5 bases, leaving 11 bases between them. Germline CDR1 is DFQATT and CDR2 is SNEGSKA (reference sequence). CDR3 sequence reads: CSARGVNYYGYTF. In DNA form, the CDR3 reads TGCAGTGCTAGAGGTGTCAATTATTATGGCTACACCTTC.

In its sample, this clonotype was seen many times. The chain is built from TRBV9 and TRBJ1-6; no firm D call. The CDR3 runs to 14 residues. CDR1 is SGDLS and CDR2 is YYNGEE in the germline V gene. Trimming cost V 4 bases and J 3 bases, with 8 bases left between them. The CDR3 loop reads CASSIGDYNSPLHF. In nucleotides, the CDR3 is TGTGCCAGCAGCATTGGGGACTATAATTCACCCCTCCACTTT. Looking up the rest from reference TRBV9 and TRBJ1-6 gives the full variable domain: DSGVTQTPKHLITATGQRVTLRCSPRSGDLSVYWYQQSLDQGLQFLIQYYNGEERAKGNILERFSAQQFPDLHSELNLSSLELGDSALYFCASSIGDYNSPLHFGNGTRLTVT.

In its sample, this clonotype was seen a few times. The rearrangement joins TRBV7-9 to TRBJ2-2; D is unclear. This CDR3 comprises 15 residues. With 3 bases removed from V and 3 bases from J, the gap between germline ends came to 11 bases. Germline V lookup: CDR1 SEHNR, CDR2 FQNEAQ (reference sequence). The CDR3 sequence: CASSLKEWDTGELFF. The DNA for the CDR3 is TGTGCCAGCAGCTTGAAGGAGTGGGACACCGGGGAGCTGTTTTTT.

This clonotype was found many times. The gene calls are TRBV6-6 and TRBJ2-5; the match to TRBD1 covers 8 bases. The CDR3 contains 14 residues. Germline V gene lookup returns CDR1 MNHNY and CDR2 SVGAGI (reference sequence). The V and J ends lost 2 bases and 4 bases, in that order; junction bases with no gene match: 3. CDR3 region: CASSYGQGRETQYF. The CDR3 DNA sequence: TGTGCCAGCAGTTACGGACAGGGTCGAGAGACCCAGTACTTC.

This clonotype was picked up many times. The CDR3 loop is CASSYDPTSGYNNEQFF. DNA of the CDR3: TGTGCCAGCAGTTACGATCCGACTAGCGGGTACAACAATGAGCAGTTCTTC. The V call is TRBV6-2 or TRBV6-3, the J call TRBJ2-1; 10 bases line up with TRBD2. CDR3 length equals 17 residues. J lost 5 bases, V lost 2 bases, and 9 bases had no gene match. Germline-derived CDR1 and CDR2 are MNHEY and SVGEGT.

The CDR3 DNA reads TGTGCCATCAGTGAGTCTAAGCTCTACGAGCAGTACTTC. Protein sequence: CAISESKLYEQYF. The J gene is TRBJ2-7, the V gene TRBV10-3; no firm D call. Germline CDR1 ENHRY, CDR2 SYGVKD. The CDR3 runs to 13 residues. Trimming shortened V by 0 bases and J by 3 bases, and 6 bases separated the two germline ends.

This clonotype was recorded many times. This chain connects TRBV11-2 to TRBJ2-7; TRBD2 is a possible D gene (5 bases). Trimming shortened V by 0 bases and J by 1 base, and 7 bases separated the two germline ends. The length of the CDR3 is 14 residues. The germline V gene has CDR1 SGHAT and CDR2 FQNNGV. DNA of the CDR3: TGTGCCAGCAGCTTAGAGTCGGGGTCCTACGAGCAGTACTTC. This translates into CASSLESGSYEQYF.

The genes are TRBV20-1 and TRBJ2-3, with 7 bases lining up with TRBD2. The germline gives CDR1 DFQATT, CDR2 SNEGSKA (reference sequence). J was trimmed by 1 base and V by 0 bases; bases with no gene match: 4. This CDR3 spans 15 amino acids. The CDR3 loop reads CSAREAGVGTDTQYF. The CDR3 DNA follows: TGCAGTGCTAGAGAGGCGGGAGTTGGCACAGATACGCAGTATTTT.